The present T cell receptor beta chain was sequenced within a study of liver allograft versus peripheral blood T cells. Study information: Graft-liver T cell receptor repertoires were compared against recipient peripheral blood repertoires.

MiXCR, applied by TCRdb to the reads, yields one record per CDR3 protein. The sample records 4,000 or so distinct CDR3 sequences, around 15% being singletons. There are 14 residues in the CDR3. Trimming left V 5 bases short and J 5 bases short, with 15 bases between. Germline V gene sequence: CDR1 MNHEY, CDR2 SVGAGI. In this sample, this clonotype is medium-sized (0.01 to 0.1%). The chain has TRBV6-5 and TRBJ1-2; no definite D call. The clonotype was recovered from a human patient who had a liver transplant. The T cells may partly be graft donor cells. CDR3 coding DNA: TGTGCCAGCAGTCACCCTACCGTGGGATATGGCTACACCTTC. It specifies CASSHPTVGYGYTF.